Below, 20 T cell receptor beta chains from the same sample are listed, as sequenced in a study of blood T cell repertoires in COVID-19. The assay was immunoSEQ multiplex PCR, and TCRdb's table has in-frame clones only and misses some. The sample contains about 220,000 clones, roughly 80% of which appear only once. Material for sequencing was peripheral blood. Receptors originate from a woman in her sixties or seventies with acute or convalescent COVID-19.

V usage is TRBV28 and J usage is TRBJ1-2, with a possible D match to TRBD1 (6 bases). The CDR3 has 13 residues. V shed 2 bases and J shed 5 bases, with 9 bases lying between them. Germline V gives CDR1 MDHEN, CDR2 SYDVKM. CDR3 nucleotide sequence: TGTGCCAGCAGTTTAGGACAGATTTATGGCTACACCTTC. Protein sequence: CASSLGQIYGYTF.

V gene TRBV4-1 combines with J gene TRBJ2-7, with D possibly TRBD2 on 6 matching bases. CDR1 and CDR2 (germline): MGHRA, YSYEKL. This CDR3 spans 16 amino acids. V was pared by 3 bases and J by 3 bases, with 18 bases between. This chain's CDR3 is CASSQAAGTAVYEQYF. Written as DNA, the CDR3 is TGCGCCAGCAGCCAGGCTGCGGGGACGGCAGTCTACGAGCAGTACTTC.

The CDR3 is CASSEARGSTTDTQYF. The CDR3 DNA sequence: TGTGCCAGCAGTGAAGCGCGAGGGAGTACCACAGATACGCAGTATTTT. The chain has TRBV6-1 and TRBJ2-3; tentative D call: TRBD2 (5 bases). Trimming left V 0 bases short and J 2 bases short, with 12 bases between. This CDR3 has 16 amino acids. Germline CDR1 and CDR2: MNHNS and SASEGT.

The V and J genes are TRBV5-5 and TRBJ2-7; no reliable D call. This CDR3 is built from 12 residues. Trimming left V 1 base short and J 3 bases short, with 5 bases between. The V gene's germline CDR1 is SGHKS and CDR2 YYEKEE (reference sequence). The CDR3 is CASSLPGYEQYV. CDR3 coding DNA: TGTGCCAGCAGCTTGCCGGGCTACGAGCAGTACGTC.

As DNA, the CDR3 is TGTGCCAGCAGCTTAGCGGAGACAGGGAGTGAAAAACTGTTTTTT. Residues: CASSLAETGSEKLFF. The chain combines TRBV7-6 with TRBJ1-4; 7 nucleotides match TRBD1. The V gene's germline CDR1 is SGHVS and CDR2 FNYEAQ. The V gene end was trimmed by 0 bases and the J gene end by 7 bases; junction bases not matched to a gene: 5. The CDR3 has 15 amino acids.

The chain recombines TRBV18 with TRBJ1-5; no firm D call. The CDR3 runs to 13 residues. Germline V lookup: CDR1 KGHSH, CDR2 LQKENI. V was clipped by 3 bases and J by 5 bases, with 8 bases between them. The CDR3 region is CASSPERDQPQHF. In DNA form, the CDR3 reads TGTGCCAGCTCACCTGAACGGGATCAGCCCCAGCATTTT.

This clone has only a few counts. V gene TRBV6-1 combines with J gene TRBJ1-6; possibly TRBD1 for D (6 bases). V lost 0 bases to trimming and J lost 7 bases, with 16 bases between them. Looked up from germline, CDR1 is MNHNS and CDR2 is SASEGT. The CDR3 runs 17 residues. Here the CDR3 DNA reads TGTGCCAGCAGTGAAGCGGGGGGGGCCAACCCCAATTCACCCCTCCACTTT. The encoded protein is CASSEAGGANPNSPLHF.

The rearrangement joins TRBV28 to TRBJ1-2, with D unresolved. This CDR3 spans 12 amino acids. V lost 7 bases, J lost 0 bases, and 6 bases lay in between. Looked up from germline, CDR1 is MDHEN and CDR2 is SYDVKM. In nucleotides, the CDR3 is TGTGCCAGCAAGACATCTAACTATGGCTACACCTTC. It codes for CASKTSNYGYTF.

The chain joins TRBV7-2 to TRBJ2-5; no clear D gene. V lost 8 bases, J lost 7 bases, and 17 bases lay in between. Germline CDR1 reads SGHTA; CDR2 reads FQGNSA. CDR3 size: 13 residues. The CDR3 coding sequence is TGTGCCAGCGGTCGCACCCCTTCGGGGACCCAGTACTTC. Residues: CASGRTPSGTQYF.

This clone was observed a few times. The V call is TRBV19, the J call TRBJ1-2; TRBD1 matches at 7 bases. There are 17 residues in the CDR3. V lost 8 bases to trimming and J lost 0 bases; unmatched junction nucleotides: 15. In germline, CDR1 is LNHDA, CDR2 SQIVND (reference sequence). CDR3 DNA sequence: TGTGCCAGTTTAGCCTCCGGGACAGCTACCGCTAACTATGGCTACACCTTC. This translates into CASLASGTATANYGYTF.

The V call is TRBV7-2, the J call TRBJ2-7; TRBD2 matches at 14 bases. CDR1 and CDR2 (germline): SGHTA, FQGNSA. The ends lost 5 bases at V and 6 bases at J; junction bases unmatched: 3. This CDR3 is built from 14 residues. The CDR3 coding sequence is TGTGCCAGCAGCCCAGGACTAGCGGGGGGCGAGCAGTACTTC. Translating gives CASSPGLAGGEQYF. The whole variable domain, remainder taken from reference TRBV7-2 and TRBJ2-7, is GAGVSQSPSNKVTEKGKDVELRCDPISGHTALYWYRQSLGQGLEFLIYFQGNSAPDKSGLPSDRFSAERTGGSVSTLTIQRTQQEDSAVYLCASSPGLAGGEQYFGPGTRLTVT.

V is TRBV7-8 and J is TRBJ2-5, with TRBD2 matching over 9 bases. The CDR3 is made up of 16 amino acids. In germline, CDR1 is SGHVS, CDR2 FQNEAQ. V was clipped by 1 base and J by 5 bases; unmatched bases: 8. The CDR3 DNA sequence: TGTGCCAGCAGCTTAGTTGCGGGGGGGCTCGTCGAGACCCAGTACTTC. Protein product: CASSLVAGGLVETQYF.

This chain links TRBV6-5 with TRBJ1-6; D might be TRBD1 (5 bases). Germline V lookup: CDR1 MNHEY, CDR2 SVGAGI. The ends were cut back, 6 bases at V and 12 bases at J, with 15 bases in the middle. The CDR3 runs 13 residues. CDR3: CASRRDGTGPLHF. The CDR3, as DNA: TGTGCCAGCAGGCGGGACGGTACGGGACCCCTCCACTTT.

The chain combines TRBV6-6 with TRBJ1-2, with D possibly TRBD1 on 5 matching bases. Germline V gene sequence: CDR1 MNHNY, CDR2 SVGAGI (reference sequence). This CDR3 is built from 14 residues. V shed 5 bases and J shed 3 bases, with 13 bases lying between them. The DNA of the CDR3 is TGTGCCAGCAGTATAACAGGCGACGACTATGGCTACACCTTC. Its protein is CASSITGDDYGYTF.

This sequence joins TRBV5-5 and TRBJ2-5; 8 bases are shared with TRBD2. There are 17 residues in the CDR3. J was trimmed by 1 base and V by 2 bases; bases with no gene match: 10. Germline CDR1 reads SGHKS; CDR2 reads YYEKEE (reference sequence). The DNA of the CDR3 is TGTGCCAGCAGCTTTGCGGGAACGCGGGGGGCCCAAGAGACCCAGTACTTC. This gives the protein CASSFAGTRGAQETQYF.

V gene TRBV18 combines with J gene TRBJ2-3; D remains unclear. There are 18 residues in the CDR3. Trimming shortened V by 3 bases and J by 2 bases, and 21 bases separated the two germline ends. Germline CDR1 reads KGHSH; CDR2 reads LQKENI. In nucleotides, the CDR3 is TGTGCCAGCTCACCCCCAGGTTGGGTCTCGGATCCCACAGATACGCAGTATTTT. Residues: CASSPPGWVSDPTDTQYF.

The gene calls are TRBV5-1 and TRBJ2-2; the match to TRBD1 covers 7 bases. The CDR3 has 15 residues. Germline CDR1 reads SGHRS; CDR2 reads YFSETQ. The J segment lost 0 bases and the V segment lost 2 bases, leaving 1 base of the junction unmatched. The chain's CDR3 is CASSFGTANTGELFF. CDR3 DNA: TGCGCCAGCAGCTTCGGGACAGCGAACACCGGGGAGCTGTTTTTT. The whole variable domain, remainder taken from reference TRBV5-1 and TRBJ2-2, is KAGVTQTPRYLIKTRGQQVTLSCSPISGHRSVSWYQQTPGQGLQFLFEYFSETQRNKGNFPGRFSGRQFSNSRSEMNVSTLELGDSALYLCASSFGTANTGELFFGEGSRLTVL.

CDR3 protein: CASSMISRGAFQETQYF. The CDR3 DNA follows: TGTGCCAGTAGTATGATTTCGCGGGGGGCCTTCCAAGAGACCCAGTACTTC. This rearrangement joins TRBV19 to TRBJ2-5, with 8 bases identical to TRBD2. Germline values: CDR1 LNHDA, CDR2 SQIVND (reference sequence). The length of the CDR3 is 17 residues. V shed 3 bases and J 1 base; nucleotides not matched to a gene: 10.

V is TRBV13 and J is TRBJ2-7; 7 nucleotides agree with TRBD1. The length of the CDR3 is 15 residues. V lost 5 bases, J lost 1 base, and 8 bases stayed unmatched. Germline lookup yields CDR1 PRHDT and CDR2 FYEKMQ (reference sequence). CDR3 in amino acids: CASSLRQGQSYEQYF. The CDR3 DNA sequence: TGTGCCAGCAGCCTTAGACAGGGTCAATCCTACGAGCAGTACTTC.

J is TRBJ2-3 and V is TRBV4-2; 11 nucleotides agree with TRBD2. The CDR3 spans 18 residues. The trim removed 1 base at V and 1 base at J, leaving 7 bases unmatched. Germline CDR1 is LGHNA and CDR2 is YNFKEQ. The CDR3 sequence: CASSQAVAGGQGTDTQYF. DNA of the CDR3: TGTGCCAGCAGCCAAGCCGTAGCGGGGGGGCAGGGCACAGATACGCAGTATTTT.